These T cell receptor beta chains were read from a single sample in a study of T-cell reconstitution after alpha-beta-depleted transplantation in children. In TCRdb, the PCR reads were re-called with MiXCR into one record per CDR3 protein. In the table there are approximately 190,000 distinct CDR3 sequences, approximately 8.4% of which are singletons. This material consisted of PBMCs, mostly from graft donor cells, taken 360 days after TCRalphabeta/CD19-depleted stem cell transplant. These TCRs come from a male patient aged 2-15 years who had a stem cell transplant for acute myeloid leukemia, so the T cells may come from the graft donor. Both conserved end residues are part of each CDR3. D genes are given only for firm matches. Rows may omit the clone size; those that give it use once, few, many or a size class.

D gene	V gene	clone size	J gene	CDR3 protein	CDR3 DNA
TRBD1	TRBV6-5	NA	TRBJ1-3	CASSRDRGPGNTIYF	TGTGCCAGCAGTCGCGACAGGGGGCCAGGAAACACCATATATTTT
TRBD1	TRBV13	many	TRBJ2-2	CASSLHWTGKGGELFF	TGTGCCAGCAGCTTACACTGGACAGGGAAGGGCGGGGAGCTGTTTTTT
NA	TRBV13	many	TRBJ2-7	CASSTQGLGEQYF	TGTGCCAGCAGCACACAAGGCCTCGGGGAGCAGTACTTC
NA	TRBV12-3/TRBV12-4	few	TRBJ2-1	CASSDPDNEQFF	TGTGCCAGCAGTGACCCCGACAATGAGCAGTTCTTC
NA	TRBV7-9	few	TRBJ2-1	CASSFQDYTYNEQFF	TGTGCCAGCAGCTTCCAGGACTATACCTACAATGAGCAGTTCTTC
NA	TRBV5-1	many	TRBJ2-4	CASSLAGGLAKNIQYF	TGCGCCAGCAGCTTGGCCGGCGGGCTAGCCAAAAACATTCAGTACTTC
TRBD2	TRBV20-1	NA	TRBJ2-7	CSARGLAGGLEQYF	TGCAGTGCTAGAGGACTAGCCGGAGGGCTCGAGCAGTACTTC
NA	TRBV5-1	few	TRBJ1-6	CASSLGGHGQFGSPLHF	TGCGCCAGCAGCTTGGGGGGCCACGGACAGTTTGGATCACCCCTCCACTTT
NA	TRBV29-1	few	TRBJ2-4	CSVEDPAGWAGLAKNIQYF	TGCAGCGTTGAAGATCCGGCAGGGTGGGCTGGCCTAGCCAAAAACATTCAGTACTTC
TRBD1	TRBV7-2	NA	TRBJ1-5	CASSLGQGGVSNQPQHF	TGTGCCAGCAGCTTAGGACAGGGGGGGGTCAGCAATCAGCCCCAGCATTTT
TRBD2	TRBV10-3	few	TRBJ2-5	CAISEFLAGQETQYF	TGTGCCATCAGTGAGTTCCTAGCGGGGCAAGAGACCCAGTACTTC
NA	TRBV6-5	few	TRBJ2-7	CASSYRGGQSYEQYF	TGTGCCAGCAGTTACCGGGGCGGCCAGTCCTACGAGCAGTACTTC
TRBD2	TRBV2	few	TRBJ2-4	CARRGTSGDIQYF	TGTGCCAGGAGAGGGACTAGCGGGGACATTCAGTACTTC
NA	TRBV6-2/TRBV6-3	NA	TRBJ2-2	CASSSTGLSKTGELFF	TGTGCCAGCAGTTCCACAGGATTGAGTAAGACCGGGGAGCTGTTTTTT
NA	TRBV9	few	TRBJ2-7	CASSVTPVSSYEQYF	TGTGCCAGCAGCGTAACTCCCGTCTCATCCTACGAGCAGTACTTC
TRBD2	TRBV20-1	NA	TRBJ2-7	CSARVGGGDEEQYF	TGCAGTGCTAGAGTAGGTGGGGGGGATGAGGAGCAGTACTTC
TRBD1	TRBV29-1	NA	TRBJ1-5	CSVVTGGRDQPQHF	TGCAGCGTTGTGACAGGGGGCAGGGATCAGCCCCAGCATTTT
NA	TRBV20-1	few	TRBJ2-1	CSAQDTPFEFF	TGCAGTGCTCAAGACACCCCCTTTGAGTTCTTC
TRBD1	TRBV12-3/TRBV12-4	NA	TRBJ1-1	CASTLGQVNTEAFF	TGTGCCAGCACCCTGGGACAGGTGAACACTGAAGCTTTCTTT
NA	TRBV5-5	NA	TRBJ2-2	CASSRGGLNTGELFF	TGTGCCAGCAGCCGAGGAGGGCTGAACACCGGGGAGCTGTTTTTT
TRBD2	TRBV20-1	few	TRBJ2-1	CSASELAGLLIEQFF	TGCAGTGCTAGTGAGTTAGCGGGCCTCCTAATTGAGCAGTTCTTC
TRBD1	TRBV19	NA	TRBJ2-1	CASSSQGAFPSNEQFF	TGTGCCAGTAGTAGTCAGGGGGCCTTCCCGTCCAATGAGCAGTTCTTC
NA	TRBV5-1	NA	TRBJ1-3	CASSLGAATLHGNTIYF	TGCGCCAGCAGCTTGGGGGCAGCTACTCTACATGGAAACACCATATATTTT
NA	TRBV20-1	NA	TRBJ1-2	CSGVRGGYGYTF	TGCAGTGGCGTCAGGGGTGGGTACGGCTACACCTTC
TRBD1	TRBV4-3	NA	TRBJ1-2	CASSQELGTGVNYGYTF	TGCGCCAGCAGCCAAGAACTTGGGACAGGGGTTAACTATGGCTACACCTTC
TRBD2	TRBV2	NA	TRBJ2-4	CASSHTGLAGEPNRNIQYF	TGTGCCAGCAGCCATACCGGACTAGCGGGAGAACCCAACAGGAACATTCAGTACTTC
TRBD1	TRBV7-8	few	TRBJ1-4	CASSLEWTGGNNEKLFF	TGTGCCAGCAGCTTAGAATGGACAGGCGGAAACAATGAAAAACTGTTTTTT
TRBD2	TRBV11-1	NA	TRBJ2-1	CASSLVPAGESPHSYNEQFF	TGTGCCAGCAGCTTAGTGCCAGCGGGGGAATCCCCACACTCCTACAATGAGCAGTTCTTC
NA	TRBV29-1	few	TRBJ2-3	CSALGGRTDTQYF	TGCAGCGCCTTGGGAGGCCGCACAGATACGCAGTATTTT
TRBD1	TRBV3-1	many	TRBJ2-2	CASSQWGTGDTGELFF	TGTGCCAGCAGCCAGTGGGGGACAGGGGACACCGGGGAGCTGTTTTTT
NA	TRBV15	few	TRBJ2-4	CATSRDWDIQYF	TGTGCCACCAGCAGAGATTGGGACATTCAGTACTTC
NA	TRBV18	few	TRBJ1-2	CASSPETVIYGYTF	TGTGCCAGCTCACCAGAGACAGTCATCTATGGCTACACCTTC
NA	TRBV7-3	many	TRBJ1-1	CASSLGGGNTEAFF	TGTGCCAGCAGCCTCGGAGGGGGAAACACTGAAGCTTTCTTT